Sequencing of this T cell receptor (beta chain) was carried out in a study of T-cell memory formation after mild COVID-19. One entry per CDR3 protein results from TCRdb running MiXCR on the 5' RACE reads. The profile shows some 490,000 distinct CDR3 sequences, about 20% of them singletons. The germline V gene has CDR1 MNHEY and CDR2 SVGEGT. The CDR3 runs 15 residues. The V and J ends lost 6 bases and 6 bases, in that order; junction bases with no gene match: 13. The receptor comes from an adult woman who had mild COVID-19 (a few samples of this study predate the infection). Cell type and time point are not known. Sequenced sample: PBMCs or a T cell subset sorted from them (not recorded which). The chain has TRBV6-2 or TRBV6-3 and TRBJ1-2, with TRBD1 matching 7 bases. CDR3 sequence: CASRDRQGPLHGYTF. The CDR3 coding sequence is TGTGCCAGCAGAGATAGACAGGGTCCTCTCCATGGCTACACCTTC.